One sample yielded the 15 T cell receptor beta chains listed below, sequenced in a study of response to subunit inactivated influenza vaccine. MiXCR was run by TCRdb on the RT-PCR reads, yielding one entry per CDR3 protein. This table holds about 700,000 distinct CDR3 sequences, approximately 15% found once. The sequences come from PBMCs from blood, collected around 15 days before vaccination. Receptor source: a man aged 45-60 years who received an inactivated influenza vaccine.

This clonotype occurred a few times. This chain connects TRBV5-1 to TRBJ2-4; 13 bases align to TRBD2. This CDR3 contains 16 residues. Germline V gene sequence: CDR1 SGHRS, CDR2 YFSETQ. V shed 2 bases, J shed 8 bases, and the junction held 7 bases outside the gene matches. CDR3 amino acids: CASSLLAGGLRDIQYF. CDR3 nucleotides: TGCGCCAGCAGCTTACTAGCGGGAGGGTTGCGGGACATTCAGTACTTC.

This clonotype has just a few counts. The chain has TRBV20-1 and TRBJ1-5; D is unclear. Germline CDR1 and CDR2: DFQATT and SNEGSKA (reference sequence). This CDR3 has 12 amino acids. The CDR3 protein is CSVPWLNQPQHF. CDR3 in DNA: TGCAGCGTACCGTGGCTCAATCAGCCCCAGCATTTT.

The chain has TRBV5-8 and TRBJ2-3; 9 positions agree with TRBD1. The CDR3 loop spans 15 amino acids. The V and J ends lost 6 bases and 3 bases, in that order; junction bases with no gene match: 8. CDR1 and CDR2 (germline): SGHTS, YDEGEE. CDR3 residues: CASNRQGGRTDTQYF. The CDR3 coding sequence is TGTGCCAGCAACCGACAGGGGGGCCGGACAGATACGCAGTATTTT. Supplemented by reference TRBV5-8 and TRBJ2-3, the full variable domain reads EAGVTQSPTHLIKTRGQQATLRCSPISGHTSVYWYQQALGLGLQFLLWYDEGEERNRGNFPPRFSGRQFPNYSSELNVNALELEDSALYLCASNRQGGRTDTQYFGPGTRLTVL.

This clonotype was observed a few times. A read error may account for a junction end that differs from germline. V gene TRBV7-9 combines with J gene TRBJ2-7, with D unclear. Germline-derived CDR1 and CDR2 are SEHNR and FQNEAQ (reference sequence). The CDR3 runs to 12 residues. The CDR3 region has the DNA TGTTCCAGTGAGACCGCAGACTACGAGCAGTACTTC. Its translation is CSSETADYEQYF.

This clonotype was detected only a few times. The CDR3 bases are TGCAGTGCTACTGCGAGACAGGACAGCAAAAACATTCAGTACTTC. It yields the protein CSATARQDSKNIQYF. V gene TRBV20-1 combines with J gene TRBJ2-4, with D possibly matching TRBD1 (6 bases). The V and J ends lost 4 bases and 3 bases respectively, with 16 bases between them. Germline V gene sequence: CDR1 DFQATT, CDR2 SNEGSKA (reference sequence). The CDR3 spans 15 residues.

This clonotype was detected a few times. The chain combines TRBV30 with TRBJ2-7, with D hard to call. Trimming shortened V by 0 bases and J by 0 bases, and 6 bases separated the two germline ends. This CDR3 is built from 13 residues. CDR1 and CDR2 from the germline V gene are GTSNPN and SVGIG (reference sequence). For the CDR3, the DNA is TGTGCCTGGAGTGTTGGGCGCTCCTACGAGCAGTACTTC. It specifies CAWSVGRSYEQYF.

This clonotype was counted between two and nine times. This rearrangement joins TRBV7-2 to TRBJ1-6; possibly TRBD1 for D (5 bases). CDR1 SGHTA and CDR2 FQGNSA come from the germline V gene. The length of the CDR3 is 14 residues. V was cut by 2 bases and J by 6 bases, with 8 bases left in between. The CDR3 DNA is TGTGCCAGCAGCTTACCAGGGTTTAATTCACCCCTCCACTTT. This sequence encodes CASSLPGFNSPLHF.

This clonotype was recorded a few times. V gene TRBV27 combines with J gene TRBJ2-1; the D gene is possibly TRBD2 (6 bases). The CDR3 has 14 residues. Germline V lookup: CDR1 MNHEY, CDR2 SMNVEV (reference sequence). The germline V and J ends were trimmed by 3 bases and 7 bases, with 13 bases remaining between them. The CDR3 here is CASSLGREMNEQFF. The CDR3 coding sequence is TGTGCCAGCAGTTTGGGGCGGGAAATGAATGAGCAGTTCTTC.

The V and J genes are TRBV30 and TRBJ1-1; D not resolved. V was shortened by 2 bases and J by 3 bases, with 10 bases between the two germline ends. The CDR3 spans 13 residues. Germline assignment: CDR1 GTSNPN and CDR2 SVGIG (reference sequence). The CDR3 reads CAWSLRDHTEAFF. As DNA, the CDR3 is TGTGCCTGGAGTTTAAGGGATCACACTGAAGCTTTCTTT.

This clonotype occurred a few times. This chain links TRBV6-5 with TRBJ2-3; no reliable D call. With 4 bases removed from V and 2 bases from J, the gap between germline ends came to 10 bases. CDR3 size: 14 residues. Germline V lookup: CDR1 MNHEY, CDR2 SVGAGI. The CDR3 DNA sequence: TGTGCCAGCAGTTTGGCGGAGACCACAGATACGCAGTATTTT. Amino acid sequence: CASSLAETTDTQYF.

This clonotype was seen a handful of times. DNA for the CDR3: TGCGCCAGCAGCGAATCTTGGAGGTCCGCCTACGAGCAGTACTTC. Translated: CASSESWRSAYEQYF. The J gene is TRBJ2-7, the V gene TRBV4-3, with a tentative D call TRBD2 (5 bases). The ends were cut back, 5 bases at V and 2 bases at J, with 16 bases in the middle. This CDR3 contains 15 residues. From germline, CDR1 is LGHNA and CDR2 YSLEER.

This clonotype was counted between two and nine times. V is TRBV11-3 and J is TRBJ1-2; D remains unclear. Germline V gene sequence: CDR1 SGHNT, CDR2 YENEEA. This CDR3 is 14 amino acids long. Trimming took 3 bases from V and 4 from J, leaving 12 bases between them. The CDR3 loop is CASSLQIAIYGYTF. The CDR3 coding sequence is TGTGCCAGCAGCTTGCAAATAGCGATCTATGGCTACACCTTC.

V usage is TRBV7-9 and J usage is TRBJ1-1; D gene ambiguous. The CDR3 has 14 amino acids. V was shortened by 4 bases and J by 0 bases, with 9 bases between the two germline ends. In germline, CDR1 is SEHNR, CDR2 FQNEAQ (reference sequence). CDR3 protein: CASSSRTVNTEAFF. CDR3 bases: TGTGCCAGCAGCTCACGGACTGTGAACACTGAAGCTTTCTTT.

This clonotype appeared a few times. The V call is TRBV6-2 or TRBV6-3, the J call TRBJ2-1; D gene ambiguous. V shed 3 bases and J shed 5 bases, with 11 bases lying between them. Germline CDR1 reads MNHEY; CDR2 reads SVGEGT. This CDR3 comprises 14 residues. CDR3 sequence: CASSYWSAHNEQFF. CDR3 DNA sequence: TGTGCCAGCAGTTATTGGTCGGCGCACAATGAGCAGTTCTTC.

V usage is TRBV30 and J usage is TRBJ1-4, with D possibly being TRBD1 (5 bases). Trimming removed 2 bases from V and 5 bases from J, with 18 bases in between. This CDR3 is 16 amino acids long. The germline gives CDR1 GTSNPN, CDR2 SVGIG (reference sequence). CDR3 protein: CAWSYWGYRGNEKLFF. CDR3 bases: TGTGCCTGGAGTTATTGGGGGTATCGGGGGAATGAAAAACTGTTTTTT.